The rows below give T cell receptor beta chains drawn from one sample of a study of blood T cells in healthy people across ages. Using its own MiXCR run on the 5' RACE reads, TCRdb lists one record per CDR3 protein. The sample consists of approximately 800,000 distinct CDR3 sequences, approximately 25% of them appearing once. A further study also used this sample, focusing on T cells of mothers and their children.

Sequenced material: blood. These TCRs come from a boy aged 5-17 years in good health. The CDR3 runs from the conserved cysteine through the conserved F or W. Not all rows give a size; the values are once, few, many and, for expanded clones, a class.

V	J	size	length	CDR3
TRBV20-1	TRBJ2-4	-	15	CSAQGLAGGGNIQYF
TRBV18	TRBJ1-1	-	16	CASSPRSDTMNTEAFF
TRBV5-1	TRBJ2-5	few	14	CASSTRGLQETQYF
TRBV20-1	TRBJ1-2	few	11	CSSLRGGGYTF
TRBV6-5	TRBJ2-5	-	16	CASSPLPSGSLETQYF
TRBV7-2	TRBJ2-7	-	14	CASSTTGTPGEQYF
TRBV7-2	TRBJ2-3	-	18	CASSPGTSGGASTDTQYF
TRBV4-3	TRBJ2-7	-	16	CASSQHRSGFTYEQYF
TRBV4-3	TRBJ2-2	-	16	CASSQEAAQNTGELFF
TRBV20-1	TRBJ2-3	-	9	CSPGDTQYF
TRBV10-3	TRBJ2-7	many	12	CAISPGAYEQYF
TRBV30	TRBJ1-4	-	13	CAWRWGRNEKLFF
TRBV29-1	-	-	15	CSVVRGGTLGYEQYF
TRBV6-2/TRBV6-3	TRBJ2-7	few	13	CASSYLRGYEQYF
TRBV7-3	TRBJ2-3	-	15	CASSLGIMSTDTQYF
TRBV7-2	TRBJ1-2	-	14	CASSSWTETYGYTF
TRBV2	TRBJ2-1	-	13	CASGVRRYNEQFF
TRBV25-1	TRBJ1-6	few	14	CASSRERDNSPLHF
TRBV7-2	TRBJ2-2	-	16	CASSLVLAGNTGELFF
TRBV4-2	TRBJ2-1	-	15	CASSQGGASGRSWFF
TRBV7-9	TRBJ2-5	few	16	CASSPSIGLVQETQYF
TRBV9	TRBJ2-1	few	16	CASSVGVGGTYNEQFF